The subject of this entry is one T cell receptor beta chain. This entry belongs to a study of T cell changes during pregnancy in multiple sclerosis. Repertoires were generated with immunoSEQ multiplex PCR, while TCRdb's copy carries only in-frame clones and drops some. This table has 35,000 to 50,000 clones, roughly nine tenths appearing once. The germline V gene encodes CDR1 DFQATT and CDR2 SNEGSKA (reference sequence). CDR3 length equals 11 residues. The clonotype was recovered from a female donor in good health, enrolled as a control in a pregnancy study. Sequencing was performed on peripheral blood, taken in the second trimester of pregnancy. This chain uses TRBV20-1 with TRBJ1-1; D is perhaps TRBD1 (5 bases). The CDR3 spells CRGGGGTEAFF. CDR3 nucleotides: TGCAGGGGTGGGGGGGGAACTGAAGCTTTCTTT.